Listed below are T cell receptor beta chains from one sample, sequenced in a study of blood T cell repertoires in COVID-19. Produced via immunoSEQ multiplex PCR; TCRdb's table is partial and in-frame only. Of around 200,000 clones listed, approximately 80% were seen once; the top ten hold approximately 7%. The sequenced sample consisted of peripheral blood. The receptors were gathered from a human donor in a cohort sampled during active COVID-19. Each CDR3 is given with its conserved first and last residue.

j_call v_call cdr3_aa
TRBJ2-7 TRBV12-5 CASGLVLRTGGSEQYF
TRBJ2-6 TRBV9 CASSLRQENSGANVLTF
TRBJ1-5 TRBV18 CASSPTGTLNQPQHF
TRBJ2-7 TRBV5-4 CASSSRQTRVSEQYF
TRBJ1-1 TRBV3-1/TRBV3-2 CASSQEWRSTEAFF
TRBJ1-2 TRBV19 CASSGNWGHGYTF
TRBJ1-2 TRBV6-5 CASSYLANYGYTF
TRBJ2-1 TRBV2 CASMPGLAGLSGQFF
TRBJ2-3 TRBV5-1 CASSLALAGGTTDTQYF
TRBJ1-1 TRBV7-8 CASSGGTEAFF